The TCR beta chain described here comes from a study of blood T cell repertoires in COVID-19. Study-wide background: Collection of acute and convalescent COVID-19 samples took place in the United States, Italy and Spain.

Per the authors' pipeline: Reference gene primer amplification gave nucleated cell count estimates. TCRdb's copy holds only in-frame clones and misses some; the assay was immunoSEQ multiplex PCR. The V and J calls and clone size are taken from that table; D and trimming were inferred from the DNA. This repertoire shows about 250,000 clones, around 83% found once; its top ten account for 8.5% to 10%. Germline CDR1 is MNHEY and CDR2 is SVGAGI. The CDR3 totals 15 residues. V lost 2 bases and J lost 8; bases outside the gene matches: 6. The V and J genes are TRBV6-5 and TRBJ1-6; 7 bases line up with TRBD1. The specimen was peripheral blood. The receptor was derived from a man in his forties with active or convalescent COVID-19. The CDR3 loop is CASSYVSDRDSPLHF. CDR3 bases: TGTGCCAGCAGTTACGTTAGCGACAGGGATTCACCCCTCCACTTT.